The subject of this entry is one TCR beta chain. This clonotype has more than one count but fewer than ten. The clone's antigen remains unknown. There are no base qualities to consult, and no much larger clone falls within one base. The data were obtained in a study of CD8 T cells in ankylosing spondylitis (dated by TCRdb to the late 2010s). In the study overall: To find TCR variants linked to disease, the study profiled T cell receptor beta repertoires in ankylosing spondylitis patients and healthy donors. In total, the full study cohort was made up of about 110 healthy donors and 25 ankylosing spondylitis patients. Peripheral blood samples were taken, and synovial fluid was additionally collected from ankylosing spondylitis patients.

The CDR3, cysteine through phenylalanine, is 16 amino acids long. The DNA shown is the 48-base CDR3, in frame from base 1. Trimming takes 2 bases off V and 5 bases off J; junction bases not matched to a gene: 7. The CDR1 and CDR2 encoded by the germline V gene are MDHEN and SYDVKM. The run used an Illumina HiSeq 2500. Quantitative 5'-RACE with molecular barcodes was the method used to prepare the TCR beta libraries. In the authors' own workflow: To identify disease-linked TCR variants, a new computational method was used, one built on a probabilistic model of VDJ rearrangement. The public reads were reprocessed in TCRdb via fastp at Q25 and MiXCR, keeping in-frame beta chains. Each entry is one CDR3 protein sequence, shown with its most common DNA and genes. In this record, the V and J calls reflect TCRdb's handling and not the investigators' own analysis. Present in this sample are approximately 300,000 distinct CDR3 sequences, 8% of which were seen just once. The biggest ten clones account for about 14% of the sample.

Points the paper makes about the study in general: Blood from ankylosing spondylitis patients appeared to be characterized by a TCR beta motif composed of under 10 highly homologous amino acid variants. A CD8+ phenotype was shown by the disease-linked clones, which were found at relatively low frequencies in peripheral blood. Some motif variants were previously reported in synovial fluid and blood of reactive arthritis patients, suggesting common disease-initiation mechanisms. The disease-linked clones were reported as significantly enriched in matched synovial fluid samples from ankylosing spondylitis patients.

This TCR was recovered from a male donor with ankylosing spondylitis. Rearrangement joined TRBV28 to TRBJ2-1; 9 central nucleotides agree with TRBD1. Sequenced: blood, either unsorted or a sorted T cell fraction (not recorded which). The CDR3 is CASSLVVGTGNNEQFF. In nucleotides, the sequence is TGTGCCAGCAGTTTAGTAGTCGGGACAGGGAACAATGAGCAGTTCTTC. With the rest looked up from the reference TRBV28 and TRBJ2-1 genes rather than sequenced, the full variable domain is DVKVTQSSRYLVKRTGEKVFLECVQDMDHENMFWYRQDPGLGLRLIYFSYDVKMKEKGDIPEGYSVSREKKERFSLILESASTNQTSMYLCASSLVVGTGNNEQFFGPGTRLTVL.